This TCR beta chain was identified during a study of T cell changes during pregnancy in multiple sclerosis. Profiling relied on immunoSEQ multiplex PCR, and the TCRdb table lists in-frame clones only, not all of them. The sample carries about 110,000 clones, roughly 92% recorded once. Germline values: CDR1 MNHNY, CDR2 SVGAGI (reference sequence). The germline V and J ends were trimmed by 5 bases and 1 base, with 11 bases remaining between them. This CDR3 is built from 14 residues. Source: peripheral blood, taken in the third trimester of pregnancy. The chain has TRBV6-6 and TRBJ1-1; no clear D gene. The source is a female donor with multiple sclerosis, enrolled in a pregnancy study. DNA of the CDR3: TGTGCCAGCAGTCTGCGAGAACGGAACACTGAAGCTTTCTTT. Residues: CASSLRERNTEAFF.